Listed below are T cell receptor beta chains from one sample, sequenced in a study of T cells in Graves' hyperthyroidism and ophthalmopathy. MiXCR, run by TCRdb on the multiplex PCR reads, gives a single entry per CDR3 protein. In the table there are roughly 580,000 distinct CDR3 sequences, 35% to 55% of which are singletons. Sequences were obtained from peripheral blood or thyroid tissue (not recorded which). The origin of the receptors is a woman aged 18-29 years with Graves' hyperthyroidism. The CDR3 runs from the conserved cysteine through the conserved F or W. The D gene is left open where the match is weak. Not all rows give a size; the values are once, few, many and, for expanded clones, a class.

D gene: NA
clone size: many
J gene: TRBJ1-1
V gene: TRBV7-2
CDR3 DNA: TGTGCCAGCACCTCCTTCTTCACTGAAGCTTTCTTT
CDR3 protein: CASTSFFTEAFF

D gene: NA
clone size: few
J gene: TRBJ1-1
V gene: TRBV10-2
CDR3 DNA: TGTGCCAGCAGCCTAACCCGGGCGGGGGGCACTGAAGCTTTCTTT
CDR3 protein: CASSLTRAGGTEAFF

D gene: NA
clone size: NA
J gene: TRBJ2-2
V gene: TRBV7-9
CDR3 DNA: TGCGCCAGCAAGAGAGAGGGGGGGAACACCGGGGAGCTGTTTTTT
CDR3 protein: CASKREGGNTGELFF

D gene: NA
clone size: NA
J gene: TRBJ1-2
V gene: TRBV10-3
CDR3 DNA: TGTGCCATCAGTGAGGGCAGGGAGAACTATGGCTACACCTTC
CDR3 protein: CAISEGRENYGYTF

D gene: NA
clone size: NA
J gene: TRBJ2-7
V gene: TRBV5-6
CDR3 DNA: TGTGCCAGCAGCGCATACCGGGACTTAGAAGCCTACGAGCAGTACTTC
CDR3 protein: CASSAYRDLEAYEQYF

D gene: NA
clone size: NA
J gene: TRBJ2-7
V gene: TRBV7-9
CDR3 DNA: TGTGCCAGCAGCCCAGGACCGCGATCTGGACACGAGCAGTACTTC
CDR3 protein: CASSPGPRSGHEQYF

D gene: NA
clone size: NA
J gene: TRBJ1-1
V gene: TRBV2
CDR3 DNA: TGTGCCAGCAGTTTCGGACGGGGGAACACTGAAGCTTTCTTT
CDR3 protein: CASSFGRGNTEAFF

D gene: TRBD1
clone size: many
J gene: TRBJ1-2
V gene: TRBV7-2
CDR3 DNA: TGTGCCAGCAGCTATAAGGGGGCGCTGGGCTACACCTTC
CDR3 protein: CASSYKGALGYTF

D gene: NA
clone size: NA
J gene: TRBJ1-1
V gene: TRBV5-1
CDR3 DNA: TGTGCCTGCAGCTGGGAGGGGCAAGGCACTGAAGCTTTCTTT
CDR3 protein: CACSWEGQGTEAFF

D gene: TRBD2
clone size: many
J gene: TRBJ2-7
V gene: TRBV7-9
CDR3 DNA: TGTGCCAGCAGCCCCCCGGGAGGAAGAGAGCAGTACTTC
CDR3 protein: CASSPPGGREQYF

D gene: NA
clone size: few
J gene: TRBJ1-5
V gene: TRBV14
CDR3 DNA: TGTGCCAGCAGCCAAGTGGGTAGCAATCAGCCCCAGCATTTT
CDR3 protein: CASSQVGSNQPQHF

D gene: NA
clone size: NA
J gene: TRBJ2-3
V gene: TRBV24-1
CDR3 DNA: TGTGCCACCAGTGACCCGAGGGACTTGACTAACACAGATACGCAGTATTTT
CDR3 protein: CATSDPRDLTNTDTQYF

D gene: TRBD1
clone size: few
J gene: TRBJ2-2
V gene: TRBV20-1
CDR3 DNA: TGCAGTGCGGGACAGTACGCGAACACCGGGGAGCTGTTTTTT
CDR3 protein: CSAGQYANTGELFF

D gene: NA
clone size: few
J gene: TRBJ1-4
V gene: TRBV5-1
CDR3 DNA: TGCGCCAGCAGCTTGGCCCTGGTTGGATCGGAAAAACTGTTTTTT
CDR3 protein: CASSLALVGSEKLFF

D gene: NA
clone size: many
J gene: TRBJ1-2
V gene: TRBV29-1
CDR3 DNA: TGCAGCGTTGGAGGGGGGACCGTCTATGGCTACACCTTC
CDR3 protein: CSVGGGTVYGYTF

D gene: TRBD1
clone size: NA
J gene: TRBJ1-6
V gene: TRBV9
CDR3 DNA: TGTGCCAGCAGCGTAGGTGGGACAGGCGATTCACCCCTCCACTTT
CDR3 protein: CASSVGGTGDSPLHF

D gene: NA
clone size: few
J gene: TRBJ1-6
V gene: TRBV7-9
CDR3 DNA: TGTGCCAGCAGCTTGGCCTGGTACAGTTATAATTCACCCCTCCACTTT
CDR3 protein: CASSLAWYSYNSPLHF

D gene: NA
clone size: NA
J gene: TRBJ1-1
V gene: TRBV20-1
CDR3 DNA: TGCAGTGCCCAAAAGGACCGGAACACTGAAGCTTTCTTT
CDR3 protein: CSAQKDRNTEAFF

D gene: NA
clone size: NA
J gene: TRBJ2-5
V gene: TRBV6-6
CDR3 DNA: TGTGCCAGCAGTGAAGCTTCGCCCCTCAAGAAGACCCAGTACTTC
CDR3 protein: CASSEASPLKKTQYF

D gene: NA
clone size: NA
J gene: TRBJ1-3
V gene: TRBV7-3
CDR3 DNA: TGTGCCAGCAGCCTCCGGGGCGACACCATATATTTT
CDR3 protein: CASSLRGDTIYF

D gene: NA
clone size: NA
J gene: TRBJ2-2
V gene: TRBV15
CDR3 DNA: TGTGCCACCAAGTTCGGTGGGAAGGGCACCGGGGAGCTGTTTTTT
CDR3 protein: CATKFGGKGTGELFF

D gene: NA
clone size: NA
J gene: TRBJ2-7
V gene: TRBV2
CDR3 DNA: TGTGCCAGCAAGCTGGCGGTCGGCTACGAGCAGTACTTC
CDR3 protein: CASKLAVGYEQYF

D gene: TRBD1
clone size: NA
J gene: TRBJ2-7
V gene: TRBV5-1
CDR3 DNA: TGTGCCAGCAGCTCAGAGACACAGGGGATATCCTACGAGCAGTACTTC
CDR3 protein: CASSSETQGISYEQYF

D gene: TRBD2
clone size: few
J gene: TRBJ2-5
V gene: TRBV20-1
CDR3 DNA: TGCAGTGCCAAAAGCGGGAGTGAGACCCAGTACTTC
CDR3 protein: CSAKSGSETQYF

D gene: TRBD1
clone size: many
J gene: TRBJ1-4
V gene: TRBV20-1
CDR3 DNA: TGCAGTGCTCTGGGACAGGGCCGATCTGAAAAACTGTTTTTT
CDR3 protein: CSALGQGRSEKLFF

D gene: TRBD1
clone size: few
J gene: TRBJ1-2
V gene: TRBV24-1
CDR3 DNA: TGTGCCACCCCTCCTAGGACAGGGGGCAGCTATGGCTACACCTTC
CDR3 protein: CATPPRTGGSYGYTF

D gene: NA
clone size: many
J gene: TRBJ2-5
V gene: TRBV25-1
CDR3 DNA: TGTGCCAGCAGGGATAATTCAGCAGGGTATGAGGTTGAGACCCAGTACTTC
CDR3 protein: CASRDNSAGYEVETQYF

D gene: NA
clone size: NA
J gene: TRBJ1-2
V gene: TRBV10-3
CDR3 DNA: TGTGCCATCACCCCACGACAGGAGGGACAAGGCTACACCTTC
CDR3 protein: CAITPRQEGQGYTF

D gene: TRBD1
clone size: NA
J gene: TRBJ2-7
V gene: TRBV11-1
CDR3 DNA: TGTGCCAGCCGGGACAGTAGCTACGTGCAGTACTTC
CDR3 protein: CASRDSSYVQYF

D gene: NA
clone size: many
J gene: TRBJ1-2
V gene: TRBV7-9
CDR3 DNA: TGTGCCAGCAGCTTAAGTAGCTCCTATGGCTACACCTTC
CDR3 protein: CASSLSSSYGYTF

D gene: NA
clone size: NA
J gene: TRBJ2-5
V gene: TRBV7-2
CDR3 DNA: TGTGCCAGCAGCCAAGATGAGACCCAGTACTTC
CDR3 protein: CASSQDETQYF

D gene: NA
clone size: many
J gene: TRBJ2-7
V gene: TRBV7-6
CDR3 DNA: TGTGCCAGCAGCCGACACTCCTACGAGCAGTACTTC
CDR3 protein: CASSRHSYEQYF

D gene: TRBD1
clone size: once
J gene: TRBJ2-5
V gene: TRBV7-8
CDR3 DNA: TGTGCCAGCAGCCAGGGACAGGGACATCTGGAGACCCAGTACTTC
CDR3 protein: CASSQGQGHLETQYF

D gene: NA
clone size: NA
J gene: TRBJ1-1
V gene: TRBV24-1
CDR3 DNA: TGTGCCACCAGTGACCACGGGACGCAGGGATGGACTGAAGCTTTCTTT
CDR3 protein: CATSDHGTQGWTEAFF

D gene: NA
clone size: NA
J gene: TRBJ1-2
V gene: TRBV15
CDR3 DNA: TGTGCCACCAGCAGAGTAAAAAGGACAGACTATGGCTACACCTTC
CDR3 protein: CATSRVKRTDYGYTF

D gene: NA
clone size: NA
J gene: TRBJ1-5
V gene: TRBV5-6
CDR3 DNA: TGTACCAGCCTTAGCAATCAGCCCCAGCATTTT
CDR3 protein: CTSLSNQPQHF

D gene: TRBD1
clone size: few
J gene: TRBJ2-7
V gene: TRBV29-1
CDR3 DNA: TGCAGCGTTTCCGGGACAGGGCACTCCTACGAGCAGTACTTC
CDR3 protein: CSVSGTGHSYEQYF

D gene: TRBD2
clone size: NA
J gene: TRBJ2-3
V gene: TRBV2
CDR3 DNA: TGTGCCAGCAGCATTAGCGGGCCAGAAACTAGCACAGATACGCAGTATTTT
CDR3 protein: CASSISGPETSTDTQYF

D gene: NA
clone size: NA
J gene: TRBJ1-2
V gene: TRBV7-2
CDR3 DNA: TGTGCCAGTAGCTGGGAGGGGGTACCCGGAGATGGCTACACCTTC
CDR3 protein: CASSWEGVPGDGYTF

D gene: NA
clone size: NA
J gene: TRBJ1-5
V gene: TRBV29-1
CDR3 DNA: TGCAGCTTGGACAGCAACAATCAGCCCCAGCATTTT
CDR3 protein: CSLDSNNQPQHF

D gene: NA
clone size: NA
J gene: TRBJ1-4
V gene: TRBV7-9
CDR3 DNA: TGTGCCAGCAGCAACAAAGGAGATTCTAATGAAAAACTGTTTTTT
CDR3 protein: CASSNKGDSNEKLFF

D gene: TRBD2
clone size: many
J gene: TRBJ2-7
V gene: TRBV15
CDR3 DNA: TGTGCCACCAGCAGAGTACTAGCGACGTCCTACGAGCAGTACTTC
CDR3 protein: CATSRVLATSYEQYF

D gene: NA
clone size: NA
J gene: TRBJ2-7
V gene: TRBV2
CDR3 DNA: TGTGCCAGCAGTGTTCAGTACACCCACGAGCAGTACTTC
CDR3 protein: CASSVQYTHEQYF

D gene: NA
clone size: once
J gene: TRBJ1-2
V gene: TRBV7-2
CDR3 DNA: TGTGCCAGCAGAACCCCGTGGACCGACTATGGCTACACCTTC
CDR3 protein: CASRTPWTDYGYTF

D gene: NA
clone size: NA
J gene: TRBJ2-5
V gene: TRBV2
CDR3 DNA: TGTGCCAGCAGTTTCGGGCAGGGGGGCGGAGTGACCCAGTACTTC
CDR3 protein: CASSFGQGGGVTQYF

D gene: TRBD1
clone size: NA
J gene: TRBJ1-6
V gene: TRBV9
CDR3 DNA: TGTGCCAGCAGCAACACCGGGACAGGCGTTTCACCCCTCCACTTT
CDR3 protein: CASSNTGTGVSPLHF

D gene: NA
clone size: many
J gene: TRBJ1-3
V gene: TRBV2
CDR3 DNA: TGTGCCAGCAGCCTCCTTGTTAATGGAAACACCATATATTTT
CDR3 protein: CASSLLVNGNTIYF

D gene: NA
clone size: many
J gene: TRBJ2-7
V gene: TRBV20-1
CDR3 DNA: TGCAGTGCTGGGGTCGGAACGCTCTACGAGCAGTACTTC
CDR3 protein: CSAGVGTLYEQYF

D gene: NA
clone size: many
J gene: TRBJ1-3
V gene: TRBV29-1
CDR3 DNA: TGCAGCGTTGATCGGGCAAACACCATATATTTT
CDR3 protein: CSVDRANTIYF

D gene: NA
clone size: NA
J gene: TRBJ1-3
V gene: TRBV7-9
CDR3 DNA: TGTGCCAGCAGCTCGGACCTCTGGGGCTCTGGAAACACCATATATTTT
CDR3 protein: CASSSDLWGSGNTIYF

D gene: TRBD1
clone size: NA
J gene: TRBJ1-6
V gene: TRBV25-1
CDR3 DNA: TGTGCTAGAGAGACAGGGAAGTCACCCCTCCACTTT
CDR3 protein: CARETGKSPLHF

D gene: TRBD2
clone size: few
J gene: TRBJ2-7
V gene: TRBV4-1
CDR3 DNA: TGCGCCAGCAGCCATGGACTAGCAGCGTCCTACGAGCAGTACTTC
CDR3 protein: CASSHGLAASYEQYF

D gene: NA
clone size: few
J gene: TRBJ1-2
V gene: TRBV5-1
CDR3 DNA: TGCGCCAGCAGCTCGACCCTGCATAACTATGGCTACACCTTC
CDR3 protein: CASSSTLHNYGYTF

D gene: TRBD1
clone size: NA
J gene: TRBJ2-7
V gene: TRBV2
CDR3 DNA: TGTGCCAGTAGTATCCCCGGGACAGGGGGTATCGGGGAGCTGTACTTC
CDR3 protein: CASSIPGTGGIGELYF

D gene: NA
clone size: few
J gene: TRBJ2-5
V gene: TRBV7-8
CDR3 DNA: TGTGCCAGCTCGCACAGGTTTCAAGAGACCCAGTACTTC
CDR3 protein: CASSHRFQETQYF

D gene: NA
clone size: NA
J gene: TRBJ1-4
V gene: TRBV18
CDR3 DNA: TGTGCCAGCTCACCCACCACCGACAGGCCAGGTTTTTTT
CDR3 protein: CASSPTTDRPGFF

D gene: TRBD1
clone size: NA
J gene: TRBJ1-5
V gene: TRBV29-1
CDR3 DNA: TGCAGCTCGACAGGGGACGGGCAGCCCCAGCATTTT
CDR3 protein: CSSTGDGQPQHF

D gene: TRBD1
clone size: few
J gene: TRBJ2-7
V gene: TRBV19
CDR3 DNA: TGTGCCAGTAGCCCTGACAGGGACCCCTACGAGCAGTACTTC
CDR3 protein: CASSPDRDPYEQYF

D gene: TRBD1
clone size: few
J gene: TRBJ1-3
V gene: TRBV19
CDR3 DNA: TGTGCCAGTACCCCGACAGGGAGAAACACCATATATTTT
CDR3 protein: CASTPTGRNTIYF